A selection of T cell receptor beta chains follows, all from one sample in a study of blood T cells in healthy people across ages. MiXCR, applied by TCRdb to the 5' RACE reads, yields one record per CDR3 protein. The sample consists of about 1.7 million distinct CDR3 sequences, 28% of them appearing once. Input material: blood. All receptors derive from a woman aged 30 to 39 in good health. Each CDR3 is given with its conserved first and last residue. A D gene is named only where the DNA matches it firmly. The size entry is marked missing in some rows and otherwise reads once, few, many or a size class.

d_gene	j_gene	abundance	v_gene	CDR3aa	CDR3nt
.	TRBJ2-1	few	TRBV7-2	CASSSQPQGAYNEQFF	TGTGCCAGCAGCTCCCAACCCCAGGGAGCCTACAATGAGCAGTTCTTC
.	TRBJ2-4	many	TRBV7-2	CASSSGSRENIQYF	TGTGCCAGCAGCTCTGGTAGCCGGGAAAACATTCAGTACTTC
TRBD2	TRBJ2-1	.	TRBV7-2	CASSLIAGHYNEQFF	TGTGCCAGCAGCTTAATAGCGGGCCACTACAATGAGCAGTTCTTC
.	TRBJ2-4	.	TRBV20-1	CSASRTDKNIQYF	TGCAGTGCTAGTCGGACAGACAAAAACATTCAGTACTTC
.	TRBJ1-2	.	TRBV9	CASSVGGSRGYTF	TGTGCCAGCAGCGTTGGGGGCTCCAGGGGCTACACCTTC
TRBD1	TRBJ2-5	many	TRBV7-2	CASSPTGETQYF	TGTGCCAGCAGTCCGACAGGGGAGACCCAGTACTTC
.	TRBJ2-1	.	TRBV12-3/TRBV12-4	CASGLGSSYNEQFF	TGTGCCAGCGGTTTAGGTTCCTCCTACAATGAGCAGTTCTTC
.	TRBJ1-1	.	TRBV5-1	CASSYETRNTEAFF	TGCGCCAGCAGCTATGAGACACGGAACACTGAAGCTTTCTTT
.	TRBJ1-2	.	TRBV20-1	CSAREWQPRGNYGYTF	TGCAGTGCTAGAGAGTGGCAACCGAGAGGGAACTATGGCTACACCTTC
.	TRBJ2-5	.	TRBV5-1	CASSLEVGSVQETQYF	TGCGCCAGCAGCTTGGAGGTGGGCTCGGTCCAAGAGACCCAGTACTTC
.	TRBJ2-3	.	TRBV27	CASREGLFLRDTQYF	TGTGCCAGCAGAGAGGGACTTTTCTTAAGAGATACGCAGTATTTT
.	TRBJ2-7	few	TRBV6-5	CASSYSWGLPYEQYF	TGTGCCAGCAGTTACTCCTGGGGCCTCCCCTACGAGCAGTACTTC
.	TRBJ2-2	.	TRBV20-1	CSASGRNTGELFF	TGCAGTGCTAGCGGGAGGAACACCGGGGAGCTGTTTTTT
TRBD1	TRBJ1-3	once	TRBV7-2	CASSIRSGTGSTIYF	TGTGCCAGCAGCATCCGATCCGGGACAGGGTCGACCATATATTTT
.	TRBJ2-2	once	TRBV7-8	CASNPGLEITGELFF	TGTGCCAGCAACCCAGGGCTGGAAATCACCGGGGAGCTGTTTTTT
.	TRBJ1-2	few	TRBV7-9	CASSLAGADGDGYTF	TGTGCCAGCAGCTTAGCGGGGGCTGATGGGGATGGCTACACCTTC
TRBD1	TRBJ1-1	.	TRBV10-3	CAIRPTGGGWDTEAFF	TGTGCCATCAGGCCCACAGGGGGCGGCTGGGACACTGAAGCTTTCTTT
.	TRBJ2-5	.	TRBV7-9	CASRPAPQETQYF	TGTGCCAGCAGACCTGCCCCCCAAGAGACCCAGTACTTC
.	TRBJ2-5	.	TRBV12-5	CASGSAGYQETQYF	TGTGCTAGTGGTAGTGCGGGGTACCAAGAGACCCAGTACTTC
.	TRBJ2-5	.	TRBV4-1	CANSQAPPSKTQYF	TGCGCCAACAGCCAGGCCCCCCCGAGCAAGACCCAGTACTTC
.	TRBJ1-2	.	TRBV6-1	CASRWDTNYGYTF	TGTGCCAGCAGATGGGACACTAACTATGGCTACACCTTC
TRBD2	TRBJ2-1	.	TRBV5-1	CASSFTAGGLSSYNEQFF	TGCGCCAGCAGCTTTACAGCGGGGGGTCTAAGCTCCTACAATGAGCAGTTCTTC
.	TRBJ1-6	.	TRBV10-3	CATGRTSAPNNSPLHF	TGTGCCACCGGGAGGACCTCGGCGCCCAATAATTCACCCCTCCACTTT
.	TRBJ1-4	.	TRBV4-1	CASSRTTGTNEKLFF	TGCGCCAGCAGCCGCACTACAGGGACTAATGAAAAACTGTTTTTT
TRBD1	TRBJ2-7	many	TRBV4-1	CASSQDGTDTYEQYF	TGCGCCAGCAGCCAAGACGGGACAGACACCTACGAGCAGTACTTC
.	TRBJ2-5	few	TRBV11-2	CASSPLVRQGQYF	TGTGCCAGCAGCCCGCTCGTTCGGCAAGGGCAGTACTTC
.	TRBJ2-1	few	TRBV5-6	CASSWTLASPSKQFF	TGTGCCAGCAGCTGGACTTTGGCTAGCCCCTCGAAGCAGTTCTTC
TRBD1	TRBJ1-5	.	TRBV7-9	CASSLDRGNSNQPQHF	TGTGCCAGCAGCTTAGACAGGGGAAATAGCAATCAGCCCCAGCATTTT
.	TRBJ1-3	.	TRBV7-2	CASSGGGTNTIYF	TGTGCCAGCAGTGGGGGGGGTACGAACACCATATATTTT
.	TRBJ2-3	many	TRBV20-1	CSAPNLGDTQYF	TGCAGTGCTCCTAACCTGGGGGATACGCAGTATTTT
.	TRBJ1-2	.	TRBV5-1	CASSFAEIYGYTF	TGCGCCAGCAGCTTTGCCGAGATTTATGGCTACACCTTC
TRBD1	TRBJ2-7	few	TRBV28	CASSSGGTGSYEQYF	TGTGCCAGCAGCTCGGGCGGGACAGGCTCCTACGAGCAGTACTTC
TRBD2	TRBJ2-7	.	TRBV28	CASRSGTTYEQYF	TGTGCCAGCAGATCAGGGACTACCTACGAGCAGTACTTC
.	TRBJ2-7	few	TRBV3-1	CASSQSEQTYEQYF	TGTGCCAGCAGCCAATCGGAGCAAACCTACGAGCAGTACTTC
TRBD1	TRBJ2-7	once	TRBV15	CATSSVNRDRGAEQYF	TGTGCCACCAGCAGTGTCAACCGGGACAGGGGCGCCGAGCAGTACTTC
.	TRBJ2-5	few	TRBV18	CASSPVDAQETQYF	TGTGCCAGCTCACCCGTGGACGCGCAAGAGACCCAGTACTTC
.	TRBJ2-7	.	TRBV24-1	CATSTADGSYEQYF	TGTGCCACCAGCACCGCCGACGGTTCCTACGAGCAGTACTTC